One sample yielded the 17 T cell receptor beta chains listed below, sequenced in a study of technical replicates of blood from a handful of donors. Sequencing used immunoSEQ multiplex PCR; TCRdb keeps in-frame clones, though not all of them. The table includes about 80,000 clones, around 90% detected once. The sequenced sample was T cells isolated from PBMCs. Source of these receptors: a human donor in good health.

The J gene is TRBJ2-5, the V gene TRBV6-5, with TRBD1 matching 9 bases. The CDR3 contains 15 residues. Germline assignment: CDR1 MNHEY and CDR2 SVGAGI. V shed 6 bases, J shed 5 bases, and the junction held 10 bases outside the gene matches. CDR3 in DNA: TGTGCCAGCAGCCCAGCGACAGGGGGTCGGGAGACCCAGTACTTC. This translates into CASSPATGGRETQYF.

The V and J genes are TRBV7-2 and TRBJ1-1; D remains ambiguous. CDR1 SGHTA and CDR2 FQGNSA come from the germline V gene. The V end was cut by 1 base, the J end by 0 bases, with 6 bases between. The CDR3 contains 14 residues. CDR3 coding DNA: TGTGCCAGCAGCTTAGTGGCGGTGAACACTGAAGCTTTCTTT. It translates to CASSLVAVNTEAFF. The variable domain in full, with the rest retrieved from reference TRBV7-2 and TRBJ1-1, is GAGVSQSPSNKVTEKGKDVELRCDPISGHTALYWYRQSLGQGLEFLIYFQGNSAPDKSGLPSDRFSAERTGGSVSTLTIQRTQQEDSAVYLCASSLVAVNTEAFFGQGTRLTVV.

V gene TRBV27 combines with J gene TRBJ1-1; D is possibly TRBD1 (5 bases). V was clipped by 2 bases and J by 4 bases, with 14 bases between them. CDR3 length: 15 amino acids. Germline CDR1 is MNHEY and CDR2 is SMNVEV (reference sequence). CDR3 region: CASSLLQGTLTEAFF. In DNA form, the CDR3 reads TGTGCCAGCAGTTTACTTCAGGGAACTCTCACTGAAGCTTTCTTT.

V is TRBV5-1 and J is TRBJ2-7; no definite D call. This CDR3 region has 13 residues. V lost 3 bases and J lost 2, with 9 bases in between. Germline-derived CDR1 and CDR2 are SGHRS and YFSETQ. CDR3 in DNA: TGCGCCAGCAGCTCCAACCAGGCCTACGAGCAGTACTTC. Its protein product is CASSSNQAYEQYF. The entire variable domain, with the rest obtained from reference TRBV5-1 and TRBJ2-7, is as follows: KAGVTQTPRYLIKTRGQQVTLSCSPISGHRSVSWYQQTPGQGLQFLFEYFSETQRNKGNFPGRFSGRQFSNSRSEMNVSTLELGDSALYLCASSSNQAYEQYFGPGTRLTVT.

A remark on this clone: The junction departs from germline at one end; a sequencing error may be responsible. The CDR3 DNA reads as TGTGCCAGCAGCTTGGGAGACTGGATCGAAATCTTC. This sequence encodes CASSLGDWIEIF. The chain joins TRBV5-4 to TRBJ2-1; D unclear. There are 12 residues in the CDR3. The V gene's germline CDR1 is SGHNT and CDR2 YYREEE (reference sequence).

This sequence joins TRBV5-1 and TRBJ2-5; TRBD2 agrees at 9 bases. Germline V CDR1 and CDR2: SGHRS, YFSETQ. Losses at the gene ends were 0 bases for V and 4 bases for J; bases not matched to a gene: 4. The CDR3 contains 15 residues. The CDR3: CASSLEELAGETQYF. The DNA of the CDR3 is TGCGCCAGCAGCTTGGAAGAACTAGCGGGAGAGACCCAGTACTTC.

The V gene is TRBV5-1, the J gene TRBJ1-1; a possible D gene is TRBD1 (6 bases). Trimming took off 3 bases at V and 1 base at J, with 10 bases between the two ends. The CDR3 consists of 14 residues. The germline gives CDR1 SGHRS, CDR2 YFSETQ. The CDR3 here is CASSSGTWNTEAFF. In nucleotides, the CDR3 is TGCGCCAGCAGCTCCGGGACATGGAACACTGAAGCTTTCTTT.

The chain joins TRBV11-2 to TRBJ2-7; 11 positions agree with TRBD2. Germline values: CDR1 SGHAT, CDR2 FQNNGV. This CDR3 comprises 16 residues. V was clipped by 4 bases and J by 7 bases; unmatched bases: 12. The CDR3 DNA is TGTGCCAGCAGCTCTATTCTTAGCGGGAGGGCCCGAGAGCAGTACTTC. Amino acids: CASSSILSGRAREQYF.

The chain has TRBV27 and TRBJ2-7, with 8 positions matching TRBD2. Trimming removed 6 bases from V and 0 bases from J; junction bases left unmatched: 10. The germline V gene encodes CDR1 MNHEY and CDR2 SMNVEV (reference sequence). This CDR3 is 16 amino acids long. In nucleotides, the CDR3 is TGTGCCAGCAGCGGACTAGCTACTACCATCTCCTACGAGCAGTACTTC. Its translation is CASSGLATTISYEQYF.

The chain employs TRBV7-8 and TRBJ1-2, with TRBD1 as a possible D gene (5 bases). Germline CDR1 is SGHVS and CDR2 is FQNEAQ. The CDR3 runs 16 residues. Trimming left V 1 base short and J 0 bases short, with 12 bases between. The DNA of the CDR3 is TGTGCCAGCAGCTTAGTAACAACAGGAGCTAACTATGGCTACACCTTC. Amino acid sequence: CASSLVTTGANYGYTF.

The chain joins TRBV11-1 to TRBJ2-7; 11 bases line up with TRBD2. CDR1 is SGHAT, CDR2 FQDESV, per germline (reference sequence). The junction had 5 bases not matched to a gene; V was cut back by 5 bases and J by 2 bases. The length of the CDR3 is 15 residues. CDR3 in amino acids: CASSLIAGGPYEQYF. The CDR3 bases are TGTGCCAGCAGCCTCATAGCGGGAGGGCCCTACGAGCAGTACTTC.

This clone appeared a single time. The rearrangement joins TRBV11-3 to TRBJ1-1; perhaps TRBD1 as D (6 bases). V lost 3 bases, J lost 0 bases, and 11 bases lay in between. The CDR3 runs 15 residues. Per the germline V gene, CDR1 is SGHNT and CDR2 is YENEEA. The chain's CDR3 is CASSFQGQLNTEAFF. The CDR3 nucleotides are TGTGCCAGCAGCTTCCAAGGACAGCTGAACACTGAAGCTTTCTTT.

The gene calls are TRBV6-6 and TRBJ1-2, with a weak D call TRBD1 (6 bases). From germline, CDR1 is MNHNY and CDR2 SVGAGI (reference sequence). The CDR3 contains 14 residues. V was shortened by 3 bases and J by 3 bases, with 11 bases between the two germline ends. Here the CDR3 DNA reads TGTGCCAGCAGTTATCTCCCAGGGGACTATGGCTACACCTTC. Its protein product is CASSYLPGDYGYTF.

The V gene is TRBV27, the J gene TRBJ1-4, with 9 bases aligning to TRBD1. This CDR3 spans 15 amino acids. Trimming took 6 bases from V and 3 from J; bases not matched to a gene: 5. Germline CDR1 is MNHEY and CDR2 is SMNVEV (reference sequence). This CDR3 reads CASSNRGPSNEKLFF. The CDR3 DNA reads TGTGCCAGCAGCAACAGGGGGCCGTCTAATGAAAAACTGTTTTTT.

This sequence joins TRBV9 and TRBJ1-2; no reliable D call. Trimming shortened V by 0 bases and J by 1 base, and 4 bases separated the two germline ends. Germline V gives CDR1 SGDLS, CDR2 YYNGEE. CDR3 size: 13 residues. CDR3 sequence reads: CASSVGDNYGYTF. The CDR3 bases are TGTGCCAGCAGCGTAGGAGATAACTATGGCTACACCTTC.

This chain uses TRBV16 with TRBJ2-1, with D possibly TRBD2 on 6 matching bases. CDR3 size: 13 residues. Looked up from germline, CDR1 is KGHSY and CDR2 is FQNENV. The ends were cut back, 3 bases at V and 12 bases at J, with 15 bases in the middle. The CDR3 reads CASSQSSARGQFF. The CDR3 region has the DNA TGTGCCAGCAGCCAGTCTAGCGCGCGTGGGCAGTTCTTC. The entire variable domain, with the rest obtained from reference TRBV16 and TRBJ2-1, is as follows: GEEVAQTPKHLVRGEGQKAKLYCAPIKGHSYVFWYQQVLKNEFKFLISFQNENVFDETGMPKERFSAKCLPNSPCSLEIQATKLEDSAVYFCASSQSSARGQFFGPGTRLTVL.

V gene TRBV5-1 combines with J gene TRBJ2-7, with a weak D call TRBD1 (6 bases). The V gene's germline CDR1 is SGHRS and CDR2 YFSETQ. The length of the CDR3 is 14 residues. Trimming removed 4 bases at V and 0 bases at J, with 11 bases between. The CDR3 spells CASSTQGTSYEQYF. The CDR3 nucleotides read TGCGCCAGCAGCACGCAGGGGACCTCCTACGAGCAGTACTTC. Variable domain in full (rest from reference TRBV5-1 and TRBJ2-7): KAGVTQTPRYLIKTRGQQVTLSCSPISGHRSVSWYQQTPGQGLQFLFEYFSETQRNKGNFPGRFSGRQFSNSRSEMNVSTLELGDSALYLCASSTQGTSYEQYFGPGTRLTVT.